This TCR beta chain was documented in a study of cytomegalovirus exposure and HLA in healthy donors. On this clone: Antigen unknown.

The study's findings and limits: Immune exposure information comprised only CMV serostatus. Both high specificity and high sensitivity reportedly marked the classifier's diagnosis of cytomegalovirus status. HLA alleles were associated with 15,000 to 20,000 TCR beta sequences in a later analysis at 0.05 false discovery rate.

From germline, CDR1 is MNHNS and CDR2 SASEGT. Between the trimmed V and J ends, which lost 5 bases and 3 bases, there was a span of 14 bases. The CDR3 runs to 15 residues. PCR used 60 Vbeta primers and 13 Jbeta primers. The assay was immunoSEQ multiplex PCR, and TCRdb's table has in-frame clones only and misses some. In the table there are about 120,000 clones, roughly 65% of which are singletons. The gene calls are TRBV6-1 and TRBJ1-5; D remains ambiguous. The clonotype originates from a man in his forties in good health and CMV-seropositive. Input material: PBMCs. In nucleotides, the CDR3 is TGTGCCAGCAGTTTGGTACGGGTAACCAATCAGCCCCAGCATTTT. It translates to CASSLVRVTNQPQHF.